This TCR beta chain was sequenced for a study of blood T cell repertoires in COVID-19. This clone was detected once. The CDR3 is 15 residues long. With 1 base clipped from V and 9 bases from J, the junction kept 6 bases outside the gene matches. From germline, CDR1 is SGHTA and CDR2 FQGNSA. Generated by immunoSEQ multiplex PCR, the TCRdb table keeps only in-frame clones and is missing some. The sample contains fewer than 250,000 clones, about 93% of which appear only once. What was sequenced was peripheral blood. The source is a man aged 55 to 69 with COVID-19, enrolled during active disease. This chain links TRBV7-2 with TRBJ2-1, with 10 bases matching TRBD2. The CDR3 reads CASSLVTSGNTEQFF. DNA for the CDR3: TGTGCCAGCAGCTTAGTAACTAGCGGGAATACTGAGCAGTTCTTC.